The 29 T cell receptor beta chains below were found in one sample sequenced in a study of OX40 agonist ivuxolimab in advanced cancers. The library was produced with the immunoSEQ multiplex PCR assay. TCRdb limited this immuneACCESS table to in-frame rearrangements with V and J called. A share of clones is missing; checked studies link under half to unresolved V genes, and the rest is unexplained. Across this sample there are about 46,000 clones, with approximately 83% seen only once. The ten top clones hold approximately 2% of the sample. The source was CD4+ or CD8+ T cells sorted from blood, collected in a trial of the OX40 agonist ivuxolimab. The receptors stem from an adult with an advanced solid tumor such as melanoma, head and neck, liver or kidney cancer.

The CDR3 loop reads CASSGSSGKSTDTQYF. The CDR3, as DNA: TGCGCCAGCAGCGGATCAAGCGGGAAAAGCACAGATACGCAGTATTTT. The chain joins TRBV5-1 to TRBJ2-3; 7 nucleotides match TRBD2. After removal of 4 bases from V and 0 bases from J, the junction contained 8 bases not matched to a gene. CDR1 and CDR2 from the germline V gene are SGHRS and YFSETQ. The CDR3 is 16 residues long.

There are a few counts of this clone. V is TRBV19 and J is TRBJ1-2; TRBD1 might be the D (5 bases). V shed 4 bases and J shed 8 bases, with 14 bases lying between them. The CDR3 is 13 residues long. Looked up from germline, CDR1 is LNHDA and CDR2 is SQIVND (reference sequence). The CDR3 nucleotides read TGTGCCAGTAGTACGGGGACTCCGCGAGGCTACACCTTC. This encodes CASSTGTPRGYTF.

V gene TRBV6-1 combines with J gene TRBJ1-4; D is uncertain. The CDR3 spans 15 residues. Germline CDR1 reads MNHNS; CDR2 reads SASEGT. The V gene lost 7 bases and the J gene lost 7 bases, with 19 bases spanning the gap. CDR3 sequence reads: CASKVEWLASEKLFF. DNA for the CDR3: TGTGCCAGCAAAGTGGAGTGGTTGGCAAGTGAAAAACTGTTTTTT.

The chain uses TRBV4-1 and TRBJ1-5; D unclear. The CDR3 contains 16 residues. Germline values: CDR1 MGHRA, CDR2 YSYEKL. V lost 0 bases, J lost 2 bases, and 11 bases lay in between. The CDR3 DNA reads TGCGCCAGCAGCCAAGAGGGAGGGATGCGCAATCAGCCCCAGCATTTT. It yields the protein CASSQEGGMRNQPQHF.

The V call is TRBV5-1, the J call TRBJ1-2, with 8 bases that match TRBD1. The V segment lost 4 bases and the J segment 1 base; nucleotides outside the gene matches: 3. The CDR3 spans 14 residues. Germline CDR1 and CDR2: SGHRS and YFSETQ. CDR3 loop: CASSPDRGNYGYTF. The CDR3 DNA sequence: TGCGCCAGCAGCCCCGACAGGGGTAACTATGGCTACACCTTC.

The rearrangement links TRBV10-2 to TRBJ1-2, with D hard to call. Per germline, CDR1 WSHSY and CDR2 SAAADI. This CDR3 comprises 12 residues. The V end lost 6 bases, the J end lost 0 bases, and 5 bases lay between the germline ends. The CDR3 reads CASSPSNYGYTF. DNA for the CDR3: TGCGCCAGCAGCCCTTCTAACTATGGCTACACCTTC.

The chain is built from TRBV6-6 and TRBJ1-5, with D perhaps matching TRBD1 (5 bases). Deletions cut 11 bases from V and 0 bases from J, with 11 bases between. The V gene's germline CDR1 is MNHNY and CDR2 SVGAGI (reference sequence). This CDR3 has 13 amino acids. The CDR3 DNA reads TGTGCCGGAAACAGGATTAGCAATCAGCCCCAGCATTTT. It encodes CAGNRISNQPQHF.

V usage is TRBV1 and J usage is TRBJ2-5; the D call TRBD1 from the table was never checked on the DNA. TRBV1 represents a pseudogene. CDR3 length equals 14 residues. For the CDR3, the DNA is TGCACCAGCAGCCAAGGGACAGGGCCAGAGACCCAGTACTTC. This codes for CTSSQGTGPETQYF.

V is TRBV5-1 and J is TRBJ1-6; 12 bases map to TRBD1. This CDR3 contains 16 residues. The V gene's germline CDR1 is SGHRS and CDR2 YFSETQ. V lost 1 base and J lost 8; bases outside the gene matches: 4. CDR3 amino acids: CASSLWGQGAYSPLHF. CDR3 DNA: TGCGCCAGCAGCTTGTGGGGACAGGGGGCATATTCACCCCTCCACTTT.

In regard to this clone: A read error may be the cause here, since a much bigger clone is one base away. The CDR3 spells CASSLNRDTEAFF. CDR3 nucleotides: TGTGCCAGCAGCTTAAACAGAGACACTGAAGCTTTCTTT. The chain links TRBV11-2 to TRBJ1-1; D not resolved. V gave up 2 bases and J gave up 3 bases, with 7 bases separating them. The CDR3 consists of 13 residues. Germline V lookup: CDR1 SGHAT, CDR2 FQNNGV.

CDR3 sequence reads: CASSTGRAESEAFF. In DNA, the CDR3 is TGTGCCAGTAGTACAGGCCGGGCGGAGAGTGAAGCTTTCTTT. V and J are TRBV19 and TRBJ1-1; D remains unclear. This CDR3 is built from 14 residues. Germline V gene lookup returns CDR1 LNHDA and CDR2 SQIVND (reference sequence). V was shortened by 4 bases and J by 7 bases, with 16 bases between the two germline ends. The full variable domain, with the rest looked up from reference TRBV19 and TRBJ1-1, is DGGITQSPKYLFRKEGQNVTLSCEQNLNHDAMYWYRQDPGQGLRLIYYSQIVNDFQKGDIAEGYSVSREKKESFPLTVTSAQKNPTAFYLCASSTGRAESEAFFGQGTRLTVV.

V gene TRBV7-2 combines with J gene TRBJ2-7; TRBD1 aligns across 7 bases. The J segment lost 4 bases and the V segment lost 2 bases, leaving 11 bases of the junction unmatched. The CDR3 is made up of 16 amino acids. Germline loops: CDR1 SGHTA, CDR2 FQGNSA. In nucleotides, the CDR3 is TGTGCCAGCAGCTTACGGGACAGAGGAGTAGGATACGAGCAGTACTTC. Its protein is CASSLRDRGVGYEQYF.

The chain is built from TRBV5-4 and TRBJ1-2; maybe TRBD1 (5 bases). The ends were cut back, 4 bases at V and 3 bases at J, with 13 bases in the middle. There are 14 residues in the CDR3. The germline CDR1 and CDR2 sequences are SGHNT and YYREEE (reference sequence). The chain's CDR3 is CASSRGTDYYGYTF. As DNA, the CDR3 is TGTGCCAGCAGCCGAGGGACGGATTACTATGGCTACACCTTC.

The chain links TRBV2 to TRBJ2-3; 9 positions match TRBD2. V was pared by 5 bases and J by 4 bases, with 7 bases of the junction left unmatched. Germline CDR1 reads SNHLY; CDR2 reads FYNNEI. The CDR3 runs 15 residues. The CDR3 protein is CASSFSGGGADTQYF. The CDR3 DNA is TGTGCCAGCAGTTTCTCGGGCGGGGGGGCAGATACGCAGTATTTT. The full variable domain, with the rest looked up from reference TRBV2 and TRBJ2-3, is EPEVTQTPSHQVTQMGQEVILRCVPISNHLYFYWYRQILGQKVEFLVSFYNNEISEKSEIFDDQFSVERPDGSNFTLKIRSTKLEDSAMYFCASSFSGGGADTQYFGPGTRLTVL.

The CDR3 bases are TGTGCCAGCAGTGAAGTCAGGGGGCCTTACAATGAGCAGTTCTTC. It codes for CASSEVRGPYNEQFF. The chain couples TRBV6-4 to TRBJ2-1; 8 nucleotides line up with TRBD1. V shed 3 bases, J shed 4 bases, and the junction held 5 bases outside the gene matches. CDR3 length equals 15 residues. CDR1 is MRHNA, CDR2 SNTAGT, per germline.

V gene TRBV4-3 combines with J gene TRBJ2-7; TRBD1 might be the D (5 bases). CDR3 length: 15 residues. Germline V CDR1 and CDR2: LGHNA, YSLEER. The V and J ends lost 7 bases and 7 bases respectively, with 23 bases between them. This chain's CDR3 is CASTSTHDRRGEQYF. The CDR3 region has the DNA TGCGCCAGCACAAGTACCCATGACAGAAGGGGAGAGCAGTACTTC.

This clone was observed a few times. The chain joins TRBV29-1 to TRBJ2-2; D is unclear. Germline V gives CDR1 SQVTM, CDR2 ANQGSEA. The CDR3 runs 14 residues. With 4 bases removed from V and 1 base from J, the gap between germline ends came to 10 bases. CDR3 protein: CSVGGLLNTGELFF. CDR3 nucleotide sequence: TGCAGCGTTGGTGGGCTCTTGAACACCGGGGAGCTGTTTTTT.

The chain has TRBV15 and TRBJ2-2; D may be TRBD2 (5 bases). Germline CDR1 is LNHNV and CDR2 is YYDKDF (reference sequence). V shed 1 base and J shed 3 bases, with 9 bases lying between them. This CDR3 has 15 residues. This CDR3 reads CATSRAGLDTGELFF. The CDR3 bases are TGTGCCACCAGCAGAGCGGGGTTGGACACCGGGGAGCTGTTTTTT.

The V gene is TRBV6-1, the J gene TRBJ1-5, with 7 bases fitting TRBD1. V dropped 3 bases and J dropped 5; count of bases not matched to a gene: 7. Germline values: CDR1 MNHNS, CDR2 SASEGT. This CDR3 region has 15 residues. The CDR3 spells CASSESWDRYQPQHF. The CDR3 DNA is TGTGCCAGCAGTGAGTCGTGGGACAGATATCAGCCCCAGCATTTT.

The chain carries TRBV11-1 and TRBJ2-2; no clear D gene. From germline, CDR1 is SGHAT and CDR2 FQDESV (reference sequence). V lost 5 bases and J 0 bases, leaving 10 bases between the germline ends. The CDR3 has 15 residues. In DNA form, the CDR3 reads TGTGCCAGCAGCGGCATTAGACCGAACACCGGGGAGCTGTTTTTT. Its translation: CASSGIRPNTGELFF.

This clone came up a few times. The CDR3 region has the DNA TGCGCCAGCAGCCCGGATTGGGGAGGTAGCAATCAGCCCCAGCATTTT. It yields the protein CASSPDWGGSNQPQHF. V usage is TRBV4-3 and J usage is TRBJ1-5; no firm D call. The V and J ends lost 4 bases and 0 bases respectively, with 13 bases between them. The V gene's germline CDR1 is LGHNA and CDR2 YSLEER. CDR3 length: 16 amino acids.

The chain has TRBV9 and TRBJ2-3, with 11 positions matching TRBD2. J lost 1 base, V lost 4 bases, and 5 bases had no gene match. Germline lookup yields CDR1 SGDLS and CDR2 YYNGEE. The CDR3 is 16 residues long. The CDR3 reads CASSRQTSGGTDTQYF. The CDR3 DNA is TGTGCCAGCAGCCGCCAGACTAGCGGGGGCACAGATACGCAGTATTTT.

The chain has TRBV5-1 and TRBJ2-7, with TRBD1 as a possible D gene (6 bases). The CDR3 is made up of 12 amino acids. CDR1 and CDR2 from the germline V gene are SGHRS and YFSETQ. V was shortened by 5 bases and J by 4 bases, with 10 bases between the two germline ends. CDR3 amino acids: CASSSGTYEQYF. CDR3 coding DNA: TGCGCCAGCAGTTCCGGGACATACGAGCAGTACTTC.

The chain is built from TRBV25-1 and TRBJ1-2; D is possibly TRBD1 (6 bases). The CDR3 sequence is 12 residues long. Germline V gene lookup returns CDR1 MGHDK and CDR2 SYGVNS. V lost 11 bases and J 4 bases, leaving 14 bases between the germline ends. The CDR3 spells CAYITGTYGYTF. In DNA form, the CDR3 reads TGTGCCTATATAACAGGGACCTATGGCTACACCTTC.

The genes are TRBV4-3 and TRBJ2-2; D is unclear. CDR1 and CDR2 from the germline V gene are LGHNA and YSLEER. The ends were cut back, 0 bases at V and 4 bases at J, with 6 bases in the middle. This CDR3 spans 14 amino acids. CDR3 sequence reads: CASSQDGVTGELFF. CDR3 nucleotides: TGCGCCAGCAGCCAAGATGGGGTCACCGGGGAGCTGTTTTTT.

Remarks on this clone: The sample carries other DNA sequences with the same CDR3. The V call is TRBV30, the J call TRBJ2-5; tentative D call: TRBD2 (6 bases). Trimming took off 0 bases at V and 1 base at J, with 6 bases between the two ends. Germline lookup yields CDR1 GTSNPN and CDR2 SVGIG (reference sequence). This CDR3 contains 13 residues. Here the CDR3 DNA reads TGTGCCTGGAGTGTCGGGGGCCAAGAGACCCAGTACTTC. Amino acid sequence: CAWSVGGQETQYF.

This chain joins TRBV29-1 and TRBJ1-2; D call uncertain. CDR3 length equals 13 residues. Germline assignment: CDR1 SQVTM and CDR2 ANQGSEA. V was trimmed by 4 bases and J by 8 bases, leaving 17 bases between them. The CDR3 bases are TGCAGCGTTGTCAGGCAGTCTTCGGGAGGCTACACCTTC. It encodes CSVVRQSSGGYTF.

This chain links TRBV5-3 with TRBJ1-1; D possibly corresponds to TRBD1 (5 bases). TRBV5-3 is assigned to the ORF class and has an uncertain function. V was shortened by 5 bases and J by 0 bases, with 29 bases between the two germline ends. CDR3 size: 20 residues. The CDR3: CARRENGGALSLHLNTEAFF. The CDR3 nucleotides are TGTGCCAGAAGAGAAAACGGAGGGGCGCTCTCCTTACACTTGAACACTGAAGCTTTCTTT.

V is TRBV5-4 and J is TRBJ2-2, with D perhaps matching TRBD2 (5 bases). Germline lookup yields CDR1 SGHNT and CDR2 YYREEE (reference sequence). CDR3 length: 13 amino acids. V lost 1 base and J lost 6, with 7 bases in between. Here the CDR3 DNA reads TGTGCCAGCAGCTTGACGGGATCCGGGGAGCTGTTTTTT. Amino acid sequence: CASSLTGSGELFF.